A selection of T cell receptor beta chains follows, all from one sample in a study of T cells in Graves' hyperthyroidism and ophthalmopathy. TCRdb processed the multiplex PCR reads anew with MiXCR; each CDR3 protein has one entry. The sample consists of around 600,000 distinct CDR3 sequences, about 15% of them appearing once. The sample consisted of blood. These receptors all stem from a woman in her fifties or sixties with Graves' ophthalmopathy. The CDR3 runs from the conserved cysteine through the conserved F or W. Fields, in order: V gene, clone size, J gene, D gene, CDR3 DNA, CDR3 protein. A D gene is named only where the DNA matches it firmly. Size is stated for part of the rows, as once, few or many counts, or as a class when the clone is expanded.

TRBV15	-	TRBJ1-2	-	TGTGCCACCAGCAGAGAAGTGACGGAGACTTATGGCTACACCTTC	CATSREVTETYGYTF
TRBV28	many	TRBJ1-3	-	TGTGCCAGCAGTTTAGGAGGGTTCTGGAAGAGCTCTGGAAACACCATATATTTT	CASSLGGFWKSSGNTIYF
TRBV11-2	many	TRBJ2-1	-	TGTGCCAGCAGCTTAGGCCACAGCTCCTACAATGAGCAGTTCTTC	CASSLGHSSYNEQFF
TRBV28	-	TRBJ1-2	-	TGTGCCAGCAACTTAGACAGGCTCTATGGCTACACCTTC	CASNLDRLYGYTF
TRBV5-8	-	TRBJ1-5	-	TGTGCCAGCAGCATAACCGGGACTAATAATCAGCCCCAGCATTTT	CASSITGTNNQPQHF
TRBV28	many	TRBJ2-7	TRBD2	TGTGCCAGCAGTTTATGGACTAGCGGGAGCTCCTACGAGCAGTACTTC	CASSLWTSGSSYEQYF
TRBV28	many	TRBJ2-7	-	TGTGCCAGCAGTCTTCGGCCTAACGAGCAGTACTTC	CASSLRPNEQYF
TRBV28	-	TRBJ1-5	-	TGTGCCAGCTCTTGGGCAGATCAGAATCAGCCCCAGCATTTT	CASSWADQNQPQHF
TRBV20-1	few	TRBJ1-3	-	TGCAGTGCTAGTAAGCCGGGGTCCTCTGGAAACACCATATATTTT	CSASKPGSSGNTIYF
TRBV12-3/TRBV12-4	-	TRBJ2-5	TRBD1	TGTGCCAGCAGTTTGGATGGACAGGGGGAGACCCAGTACTTC	CASSLDGQGETQYF
TRBV3-1	many	TRBJ1-1	-	TGTGCCAGCAGCCAGAGCGACAGCGACACTGAAGCTTTCTTT	CASSQSDSDTEAFF
TRBV7-8	many	TRBJ2-4	TRBD2	TGTGCCAGCAGCCCACTCCCCCGGGACTATATGATCATTCAGTACTTC	CASSPLPRDYMIIQYF
TRBV6-1	many	TRBJ2-7	TRBD2	TGTGCCAGCTATCAGGGTTCGAGGACTAGCGGCTCCTACGAGCAGTACTTC	CASYQGSRTSGSYEQYF
TRBV28	many	TRBJ1-1	TRBD1	TGTGCCAGCAGCCCAGGGACAGGGGTCGCTTTCTTT	CASSPGTGVAFF
TRBV11-2	many	TRBJ1-5	-	TGTGCCAGCAGCTTAGGGAACCGGGACAGCAATCAGCCCCAGCATTTT	CASSLGNRDSNQPQHF
TRBV15	-	TRBJ2-5	TRBD1	TGTGCCACCAGCATAAGACAGGGTAGGGTGGGGACCCAGTACTTC	CATSIRQGRVGTQYF
TRBV7-3	-	TRBJ2-7	TRBD1	TGTGCCAGCAGCTTAACAGGGGGACAGAGATACGAGCAGTACTTC	CASSLTGGQRYEQYF
TRBV25-1	few	TRBJ1-4	-	TGTGCCAGCAGTGAAATAGGGGTCGAAAAACTGTTTTTT	CASSEIGVEKLFF
TRBV6-1	few	TRBJ2-3	-	TGTGCCAGCAGTACGGGAGCTCACACAGATACGCAGTATTTT	CASSTGAHTDTQYF
TRBV5-1	many	TRBJ2-3	TRBD2	TGCGCCAGCAGCTCGGAACTAGCGGGAAGCACAGATACGCAGTATTTT	CASSSELAGSTDTQYF
TRBV20-1	many	TRBJ2-1	-	TGCAGTGCTAGAGATTTTGGGGGGCGCAATGAGCAGTTCTTC	CSARDFGGRNEQFF
TRBV6-5	many	TRBJ1-1	-	TGTGCCAGCAGTTACTCGGAGAGGGGGAACACTGAAGCTTTCTTT	CASSYSERGNTEAFF
TRBV12-3/TRBV12-4	few	TRBJ2-3	TRBD1	TGTGCCAGCAGTTTTGGGGGACAGAGCACAGATACGCAGTATTTT	CASSFGGQSTDTQYF
TRBV20-1	few	TRBJ1-2	-	TGCAGTGCCATGAATCACATCAGTCCCCAATTTGACAGAAACTATGGCTACACCTTC	CSAMNHISPQFDRNYGYTF
TRBV24-1	many	TRBJ2-5	TRBD2	TGTGCCACCAGTTACGGCGGGAGGGCCGGGGAGACCCAGTACTTC	CATSYGGRAGETQYF
TRBV10-3	many	TRBJ1-2	-	TGTGCCATCAGTGAGTGGGGACGTGGGACTAACTATGGCTACACCTTC	CAISEWGRGTNYGYTF
TRBV6-1	few	TRBJ2-7	-	TGTGCCAGCACGGGACTCGTCTACGAGCAGTACTTC	CASTGLVYEQYF